This T cell receptor (beta chain) was found in a study of T cells in Graves' hyperthyroidism and ophthalmopathy. Study conclusions and caveats: Researchers found most expanded thyroid clonotypes above 0.001 in blood as well. Ophthalmopathy prediction by the model preceded onset by a median roughly 6 months.

RNA transcripts gave rise to amplified TCR beta CDR3 regions. TCR CDR3 underwent first-round RT-PCR with the HTBI primer set. TCRdb reprocessed the multiplex PCR reads via MiXCR and lists one record per CDR3 protein. Of 300,000 to 350,000 distinct CDR3 sequences in the sample, about 20% were seen once. Trimming cost V 2 bases and J 8 bases; bases outside gene matches: 5. The CDR3 has 15 amino acids. Per germline, CDR1 LNHNV and CDR2 YYDKDF (reference sequence). This clonotype was detected a few times. Antigen unknown. Sequencing was done on a sample of blood. This receptor was taken from a woman between 45 and 60 years old with Graves' hyperthyroidism. The chain links TRBV15 to TRBJ2-1, with 11 bases that match TRBD2. The chain's CDR3 is CATSRLAGGWDEQFF. In nucleotides, the CDR3 is TGTGCCACCAGCAGACTAGCGGGAGGCTGGGATGAGCAGTTCTTC.